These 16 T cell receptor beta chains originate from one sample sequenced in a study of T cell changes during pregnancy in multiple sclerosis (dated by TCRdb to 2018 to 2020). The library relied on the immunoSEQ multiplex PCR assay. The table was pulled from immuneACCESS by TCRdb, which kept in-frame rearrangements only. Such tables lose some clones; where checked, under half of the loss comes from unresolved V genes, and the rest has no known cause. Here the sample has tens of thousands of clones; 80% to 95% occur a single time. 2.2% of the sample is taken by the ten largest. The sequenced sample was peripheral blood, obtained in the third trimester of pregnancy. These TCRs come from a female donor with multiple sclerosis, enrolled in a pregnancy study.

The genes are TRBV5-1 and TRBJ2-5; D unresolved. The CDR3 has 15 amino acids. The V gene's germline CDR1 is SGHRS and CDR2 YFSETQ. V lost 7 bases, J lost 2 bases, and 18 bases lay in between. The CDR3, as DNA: TGCGCCAGCTCGCGCCTCGCAGGTCAACAAGAGACCCAGTACTTC. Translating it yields CASSRLAGQQETQYF.

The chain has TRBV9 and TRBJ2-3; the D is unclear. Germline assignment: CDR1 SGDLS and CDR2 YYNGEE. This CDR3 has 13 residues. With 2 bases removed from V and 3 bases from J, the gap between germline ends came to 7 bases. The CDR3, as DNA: TGTGCCAGCAGCGTCGAACTAACAGATACGCAGTATTTT. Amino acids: CASSVELTDTQYF.

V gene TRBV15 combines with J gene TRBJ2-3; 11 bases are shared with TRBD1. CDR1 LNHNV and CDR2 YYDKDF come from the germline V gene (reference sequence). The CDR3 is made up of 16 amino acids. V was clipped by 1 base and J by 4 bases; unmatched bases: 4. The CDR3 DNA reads TGTGCCACCAGCAGAGCGCCGGGACAGGGGGCAGATACGCAGTATTTT. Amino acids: CATSRAPGQGADTQYF.

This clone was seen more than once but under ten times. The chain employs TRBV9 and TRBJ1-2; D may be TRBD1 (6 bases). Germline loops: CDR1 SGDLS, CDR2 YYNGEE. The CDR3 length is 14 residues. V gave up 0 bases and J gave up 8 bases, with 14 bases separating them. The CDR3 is CASSVAGGASGYTF. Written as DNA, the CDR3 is TGTGCCAGCAGCGTAGCGGGGGGGGCGAGCGGCTACACCTTC.

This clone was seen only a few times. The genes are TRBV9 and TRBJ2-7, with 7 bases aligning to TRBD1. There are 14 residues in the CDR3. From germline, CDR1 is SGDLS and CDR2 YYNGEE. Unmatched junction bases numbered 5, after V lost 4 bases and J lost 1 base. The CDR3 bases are TGTGCCAGCAGCCACCGGGACAGTTCCTACGAGCAGTACTTC. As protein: CASSHRDSSYEQYF.

The CDR3 is CASSSLAALWDEQFF. CDR3 nucleotides: TGTGCCAGCAGTTCACTAGCGGCCCTATGGGATGAGCAGTTCTTC. The V and J genes are TRBV28 and TRBJ2-1, with TRBD2 identical over 8 bases. J lost 8 bases, V lost 4 bases, and 10 bases had no gene match. In germline, CDR1 is MDHEN, CDR2 SYDVKM. The CDR3 is 15 amino acids.

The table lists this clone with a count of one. CDR3 nucleotide sequence: TGTGCCAGCAGCCAAGAGCAACTAATAGCGGGAGTGAGCTCCTACAATGAGCAGTTCTTC. Protein product: CASSQEQLIAGVSSYNEQFF. V is TRBV14 and J is TRBJ2-1; TRBD2 matches 9 bases. CDR1 is SGHDN and CDR2 is FVKESK in the germline V gene. J gave up 0 bases and V 0 bases, and 12 bases lay outside the gene matches. This CDR3 is 20 amino acids long.

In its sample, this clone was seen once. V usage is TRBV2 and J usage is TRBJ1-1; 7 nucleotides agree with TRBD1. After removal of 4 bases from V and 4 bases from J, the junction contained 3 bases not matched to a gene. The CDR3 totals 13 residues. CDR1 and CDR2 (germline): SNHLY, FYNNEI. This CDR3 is CASSAGQRTEAFF. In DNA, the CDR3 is TGTGCCAGCAGTGCGGGACAGCGCACTGAAGCTTTCTTT.

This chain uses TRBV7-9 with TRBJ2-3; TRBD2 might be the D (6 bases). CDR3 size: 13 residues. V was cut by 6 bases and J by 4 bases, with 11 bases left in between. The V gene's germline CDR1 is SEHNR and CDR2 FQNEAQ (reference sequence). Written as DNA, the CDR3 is TGTGCCAGCAGGAGGGGAGGTGCAGATACGCAGTATTTT. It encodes CASRRGGADTQYF.

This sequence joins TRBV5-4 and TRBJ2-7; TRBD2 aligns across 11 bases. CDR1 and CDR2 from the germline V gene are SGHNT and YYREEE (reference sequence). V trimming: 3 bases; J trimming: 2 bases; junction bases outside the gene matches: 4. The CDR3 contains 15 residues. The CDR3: CASSYGLAGAYEQYF. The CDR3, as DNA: TGTGCCAGCAGCTACGGACTAGCGGGCGCCTACGAGCAGTACTTC. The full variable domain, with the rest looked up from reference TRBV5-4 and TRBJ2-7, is ETGVTQSPTHLIKTRGQQVTLRCSSQSGHNTVSWYQQALGQGPQFIFQYYREEENGRGNFPPRFSGLQFPNYSSELNVNALELDDSALYLCASSYGLAGAYEQYFGPGTRLTVT.

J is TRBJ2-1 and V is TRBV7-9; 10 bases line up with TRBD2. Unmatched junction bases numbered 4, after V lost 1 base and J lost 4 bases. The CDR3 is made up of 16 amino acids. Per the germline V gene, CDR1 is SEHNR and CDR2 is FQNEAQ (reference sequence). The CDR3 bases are TGTGCCAGCAGCTTAGTCCTAGCGGGAGAGTACAATGAGCAGTTCTTC. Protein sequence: CASSLVLAGEYNEQFF.

The CDR3 DNA is TGTGCCAGCAGCCCGCGGGAGGGCCTCACAGATACGCAGTATTTT. It is translated as CASSPREGLTDTQYF. V is TRBV9 and J is TRBJ2-3; 9 bases line up with TRBD2. The CDR3 is made up of 15 amino acids. From germline, CDR1 is SGDLS and CDR2 YYNGEE. The V segment lost 4 bases and the J segment 2 bases; nucleotides outside the gene matches: 5.

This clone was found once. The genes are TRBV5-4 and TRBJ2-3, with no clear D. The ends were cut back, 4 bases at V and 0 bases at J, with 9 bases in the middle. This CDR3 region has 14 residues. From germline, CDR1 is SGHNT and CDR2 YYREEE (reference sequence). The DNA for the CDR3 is TGTGCCAGCAGCCCAAGTACAAGCACAGATACGCAGTATTTT. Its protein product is CASSPSTSTDTQYF.

CDR3 residues: CASSRQGDTQYF. DNA for the CDR3: TGTGCCAGCAGTCGACAGGGAGATACGCAGTATTTT. The chain links TRBV27 to TRBJ2-3; 7 bases match TRBD1. The V segment lost 5 bases and the J segment 5 bases; nucleotides outside the gene matches: 1. The germline V gene encodes CDR1 MNHEY and CDR2 SMNVEV (reference sequence). The CDR3 covers 12 residues.

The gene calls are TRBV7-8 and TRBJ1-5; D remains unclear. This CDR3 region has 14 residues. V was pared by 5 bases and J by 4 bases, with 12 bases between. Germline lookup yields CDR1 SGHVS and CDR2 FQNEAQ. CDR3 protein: CASSPSGENQPQHF. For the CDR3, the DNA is TGTGCCAGCAGCCCCAGTGGGGAGAATCAGCCCCAGCATTTT.

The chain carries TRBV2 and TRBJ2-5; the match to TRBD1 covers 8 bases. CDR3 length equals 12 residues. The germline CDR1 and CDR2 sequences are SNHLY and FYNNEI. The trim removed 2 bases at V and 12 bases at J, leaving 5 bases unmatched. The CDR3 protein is CASSERDRLEYF. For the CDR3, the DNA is TGTGCCAGCAGTGAAAGGGACAGGCTCGAGTACTTC.